This entry concerns a single T cell receptor (beta chain). Its antigen is unknown. This entry is derived from a study of cytomegalovirus exposure and HLA in healthy donors. General study findings and limits: The dataset shows that most TCR sequences were rare, while some public TCRs occurred in many donors. When analyzed later, a missense DCLRE1C variant was found to be linked to TCR beta V- and J-gene trimming.

The PCR was carried out with 60 Vbeta primers and 13 Jbeta primers. Authors' processing steps: Later reanalysis found 80 million or so unique TCR beta chains, around 9.9 million of them shared. Generated by immunoSEQ multiplex PCR, the TCRdb table keeps only in-frame clones and is missing some. That table furnishes V, J and clone size, whereas the DNA furnished D and trimming. The sample consists of some 200,000 clones, roughly three quarters of them appearing once. This TCR derives from a man aged 45 to 65 in good health and CMV-seronegative. Sequencing input: PBMCs.

In nucleotides, the CDR3 is TGCAGTGCTACCCATGAGACCCAGTACTTC. Translation gives CSATHETQYF. This chain links TRBV20-1 with TRBJ2-5, with no clear D. The CDR3 contains 10 residues. Germline values: CDR1 DFQATT, CDR2 SNEGSKA (reference sequence). The ends were cut back, 4 bases at V and 5 bases at J, with 5 bases in the middle.